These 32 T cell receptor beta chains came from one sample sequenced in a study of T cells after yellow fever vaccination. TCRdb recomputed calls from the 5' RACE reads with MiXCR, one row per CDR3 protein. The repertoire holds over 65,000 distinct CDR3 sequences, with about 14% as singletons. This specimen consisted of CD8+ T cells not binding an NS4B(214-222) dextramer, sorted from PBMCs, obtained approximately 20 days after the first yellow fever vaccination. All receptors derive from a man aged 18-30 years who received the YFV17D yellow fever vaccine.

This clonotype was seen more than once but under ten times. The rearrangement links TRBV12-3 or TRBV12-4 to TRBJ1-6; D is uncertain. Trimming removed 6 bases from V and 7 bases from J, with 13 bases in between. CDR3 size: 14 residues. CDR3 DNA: TGTGCCAGCAGCCGCAGCAGAAAAAATTCACCCCTCCACTTT. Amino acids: CASSRSRKNSPLHF.

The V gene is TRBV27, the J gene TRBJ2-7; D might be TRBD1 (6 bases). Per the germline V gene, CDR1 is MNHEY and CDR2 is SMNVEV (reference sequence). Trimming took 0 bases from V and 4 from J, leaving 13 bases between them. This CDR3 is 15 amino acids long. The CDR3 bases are TGTGCCAGCAGTTTATCTTCAGGGGCAGGGTACGAGCAGTACTTC. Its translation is CASSLSSGAGYEQYF.

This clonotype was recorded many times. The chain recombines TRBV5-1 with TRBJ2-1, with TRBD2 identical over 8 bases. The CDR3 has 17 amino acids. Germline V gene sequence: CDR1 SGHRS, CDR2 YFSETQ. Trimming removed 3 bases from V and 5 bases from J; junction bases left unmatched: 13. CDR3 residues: CASSWDPLAAMNNEQFF. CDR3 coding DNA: TGCGCCAGCAGCTGGGATCCACTAGCGGCTATGAACAATGAGCAGTTCTTC.

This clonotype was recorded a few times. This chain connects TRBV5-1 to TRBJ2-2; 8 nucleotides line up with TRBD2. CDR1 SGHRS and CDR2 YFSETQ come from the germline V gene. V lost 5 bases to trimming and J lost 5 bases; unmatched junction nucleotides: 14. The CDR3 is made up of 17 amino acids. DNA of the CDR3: TGCGCCAGCAGATTGAGTTCAGCGGGGGAGAATACCGGGGAGCTGTTTTTT. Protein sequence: CASRLSSAGENTGELFF.

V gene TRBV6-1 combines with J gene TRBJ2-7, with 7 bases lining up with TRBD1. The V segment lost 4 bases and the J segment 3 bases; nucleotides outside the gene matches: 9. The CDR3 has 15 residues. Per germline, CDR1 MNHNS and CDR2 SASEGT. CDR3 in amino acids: CASSGRYRGLYEQYV. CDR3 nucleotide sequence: TGTGCCAGCAGTGGCCGGTACAGGGGTCTCTACGAGCAGTACGTC.

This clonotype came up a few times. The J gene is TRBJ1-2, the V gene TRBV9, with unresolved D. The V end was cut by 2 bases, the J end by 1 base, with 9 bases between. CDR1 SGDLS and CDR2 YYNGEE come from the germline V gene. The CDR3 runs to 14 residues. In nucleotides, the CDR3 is TGTGCCAGCAGCGTGGCAGGATTTAACTATGGCTACACCTTC. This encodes CASSVAGFNYGYTF.

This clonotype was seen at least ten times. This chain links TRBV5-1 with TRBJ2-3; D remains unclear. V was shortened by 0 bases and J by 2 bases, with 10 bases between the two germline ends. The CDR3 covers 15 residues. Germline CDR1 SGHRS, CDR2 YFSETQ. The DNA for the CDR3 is TGCGCCAGCAGCTTGGTTGGGCCATTCACAGATACGCAGTATTTT. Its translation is CASSLVGPFTDTQYF.

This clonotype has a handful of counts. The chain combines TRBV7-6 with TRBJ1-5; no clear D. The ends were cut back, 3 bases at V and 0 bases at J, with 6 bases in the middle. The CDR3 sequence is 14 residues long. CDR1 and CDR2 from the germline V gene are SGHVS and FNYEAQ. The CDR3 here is CASSFGSSNQPQHF. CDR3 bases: TGTGCCAGCAGCTTCGGTAGTAGCAATCAGCCCCAGCATTTT.

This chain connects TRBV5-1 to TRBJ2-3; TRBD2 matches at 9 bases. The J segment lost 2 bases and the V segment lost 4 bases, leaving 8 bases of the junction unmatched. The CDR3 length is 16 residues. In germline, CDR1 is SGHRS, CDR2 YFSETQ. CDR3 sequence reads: CASSPGPSGDTDTQYF. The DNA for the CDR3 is TGCGCCAGCAGCCCTGGCCCTAGCGGGGACACAGATACGCAGTATTTT.

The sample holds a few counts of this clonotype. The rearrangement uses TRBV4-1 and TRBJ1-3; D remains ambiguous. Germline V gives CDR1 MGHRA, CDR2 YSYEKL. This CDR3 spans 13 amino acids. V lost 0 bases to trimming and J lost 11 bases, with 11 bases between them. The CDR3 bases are TGCGCCAGCAGCCAAGATTCCTCCAGCGCCATATATTTT. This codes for CASSQDSSSAIYF.

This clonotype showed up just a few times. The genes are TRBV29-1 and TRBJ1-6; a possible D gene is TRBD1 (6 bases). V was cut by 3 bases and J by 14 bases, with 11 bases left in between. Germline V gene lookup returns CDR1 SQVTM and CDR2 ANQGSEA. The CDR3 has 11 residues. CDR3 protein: CSVEVTGTLHF. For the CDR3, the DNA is TGCAGCGTTGAGGTCACAGGGACCCTCCACTTT.

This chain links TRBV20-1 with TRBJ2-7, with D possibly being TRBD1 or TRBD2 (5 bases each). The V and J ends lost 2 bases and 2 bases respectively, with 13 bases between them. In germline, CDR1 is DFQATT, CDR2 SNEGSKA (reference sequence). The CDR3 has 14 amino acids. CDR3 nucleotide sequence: TGCAGTGCTAGACACCGGGACGAGACCTACGAGCAGTACGTC. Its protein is CSARHRDETYEQYV.

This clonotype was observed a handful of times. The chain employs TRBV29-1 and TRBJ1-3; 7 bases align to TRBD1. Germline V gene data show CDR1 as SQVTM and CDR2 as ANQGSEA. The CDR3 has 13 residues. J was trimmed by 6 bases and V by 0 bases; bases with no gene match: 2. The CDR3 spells CSVEEDRENTIYF. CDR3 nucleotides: TGCAGCGTTGAAGAAGACAGGGAAAACACCATATATTTT.

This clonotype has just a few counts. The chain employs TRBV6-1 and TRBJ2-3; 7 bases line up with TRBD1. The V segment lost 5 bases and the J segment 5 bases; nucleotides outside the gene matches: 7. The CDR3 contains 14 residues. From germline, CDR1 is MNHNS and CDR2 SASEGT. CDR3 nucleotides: TGTGCCAGCAGTAGGGGGCTTGGGGTAGATACGCAGTATTTT. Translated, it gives CASSRGLGVDTQYF.

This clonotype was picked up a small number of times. Written as DNA, the CDR3 is TGTGCCGGTAGACGTAACTATGGCTACACCTTC. It yields the protein CAGRRNYGYTF. The chain carries TRBV30 and TRBJ1-2; D not resolved. The CDR3 sequence is 11 residues long. Germline V gene lookup returns CDR1 GTSNPN and CDR2 SVGIG (reference sequence). V lost 8 bases to trimming and J lost 1 base, with 8 bases between them.

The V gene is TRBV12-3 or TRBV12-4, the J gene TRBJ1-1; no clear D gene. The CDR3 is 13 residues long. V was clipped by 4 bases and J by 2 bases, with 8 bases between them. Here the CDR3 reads CASSYQFNTEAFF. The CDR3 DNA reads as TGTGCCAGCAGTTACCAGTTTAACACTGAAGCTTTCTTT.

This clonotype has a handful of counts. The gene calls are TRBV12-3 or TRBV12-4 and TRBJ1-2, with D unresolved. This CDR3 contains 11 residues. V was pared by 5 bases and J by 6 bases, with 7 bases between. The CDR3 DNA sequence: TGTGCCAGCAGTCCCGAAAATGGCTACACCTTC. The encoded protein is CASSPENGYTF.

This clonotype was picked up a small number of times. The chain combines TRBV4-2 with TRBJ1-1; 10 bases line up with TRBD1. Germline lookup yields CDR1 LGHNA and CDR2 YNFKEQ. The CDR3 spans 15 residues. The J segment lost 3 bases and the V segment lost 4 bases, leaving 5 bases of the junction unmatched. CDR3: CASSRSGTGDTEAFF. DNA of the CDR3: TGTGCCAGCAGCCGATCCGGGACAGGGGACACTGAAGCTTTCTTT.

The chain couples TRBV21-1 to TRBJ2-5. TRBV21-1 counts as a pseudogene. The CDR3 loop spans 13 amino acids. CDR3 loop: CASSLIFQETQYF. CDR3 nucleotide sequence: TGTGCCAGCAGCCTCATTTTCCAAGAGACCCAGTACTTC.

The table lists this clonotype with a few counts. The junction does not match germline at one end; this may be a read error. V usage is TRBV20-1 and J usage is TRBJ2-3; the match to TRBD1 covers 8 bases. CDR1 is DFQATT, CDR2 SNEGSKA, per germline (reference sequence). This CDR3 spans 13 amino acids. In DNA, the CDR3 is TGCAGGGCTACAGGGGGAAGCACAGATACGCAGTATTTT. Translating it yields CRATGGSTDTQYF.

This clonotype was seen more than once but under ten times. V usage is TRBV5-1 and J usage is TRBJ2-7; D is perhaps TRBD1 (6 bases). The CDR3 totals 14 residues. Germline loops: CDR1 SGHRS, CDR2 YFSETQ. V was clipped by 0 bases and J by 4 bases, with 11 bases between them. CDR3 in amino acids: CASSLGDTVYEQYF. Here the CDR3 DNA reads TGCGCCAGCAGCTTGGGGGACACCGTTTACGAGCAGTACTTC.

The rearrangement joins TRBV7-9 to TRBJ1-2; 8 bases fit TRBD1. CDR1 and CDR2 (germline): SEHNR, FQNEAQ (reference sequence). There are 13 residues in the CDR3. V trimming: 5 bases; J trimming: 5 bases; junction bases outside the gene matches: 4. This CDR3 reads CASSPDRVYGYTF. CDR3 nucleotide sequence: TGTGCCAGCAGCCCGGACAGGGTTTATGGCTACACCTTC.

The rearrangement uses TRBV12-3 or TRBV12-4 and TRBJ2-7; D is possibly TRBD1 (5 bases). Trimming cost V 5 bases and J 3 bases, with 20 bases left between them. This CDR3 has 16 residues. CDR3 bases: TGTGCCAGCAGTGGGTTTTTCCAGGACACTAACTACGAGCAGTACTTC. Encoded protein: CASSGFFQDTNYEQYF.

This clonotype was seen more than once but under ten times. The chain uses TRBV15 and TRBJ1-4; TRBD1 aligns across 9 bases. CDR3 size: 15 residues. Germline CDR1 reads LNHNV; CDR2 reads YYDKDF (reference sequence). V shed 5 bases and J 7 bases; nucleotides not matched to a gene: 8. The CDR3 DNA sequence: TGTGCCACCAGCGAGTACAGGGGGCCGTTTGAAAAACTGTTTTTT. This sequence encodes CATSEYRGPFEKLFF.

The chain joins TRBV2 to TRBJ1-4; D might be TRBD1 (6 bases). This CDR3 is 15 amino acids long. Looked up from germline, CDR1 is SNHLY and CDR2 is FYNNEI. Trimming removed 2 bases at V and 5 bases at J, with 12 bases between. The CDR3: CASSEKTGRNEKLFF. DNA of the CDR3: TGTGCCAGCAGTGAAAAGACAGGCAGGAATGAAAAACTGTTTTTT.

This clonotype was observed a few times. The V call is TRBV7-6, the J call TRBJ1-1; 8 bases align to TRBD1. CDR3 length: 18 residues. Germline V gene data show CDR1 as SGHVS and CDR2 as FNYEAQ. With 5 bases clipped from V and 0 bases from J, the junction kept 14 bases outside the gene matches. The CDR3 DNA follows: TGTGCCAGCAGCCGGGACAGGCCCGAAAGTTTGATGAACACTGAAGCTTTCTTT. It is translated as CASSRDRPESLMNTEAFF.

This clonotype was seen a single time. The CDR3 DNA follows: TGTGCCATCAGCCGAACAGGGGAAGGTCAGCCCCAGCATTTT. Protein product: CAISRTGEGQPQHF. The rearrangement joins TRBV10-3 to TRBJ1-5; 7 nucleotides match TRBD1. V lost 6 bases, J lost 6 bases, and 8 bases stayed unmatched. Germline values: CDR1 ENHRY, CDR2 SYGVKD. The CDR3 contains 14 residues.

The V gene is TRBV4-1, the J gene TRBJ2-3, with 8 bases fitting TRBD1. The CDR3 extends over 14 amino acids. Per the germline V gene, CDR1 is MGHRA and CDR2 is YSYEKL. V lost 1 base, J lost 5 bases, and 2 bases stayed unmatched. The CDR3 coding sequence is TGCGCCAGCAGCCAAGGACAGGGGATAGATACGCAGTATTTT. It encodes CASSQGQGIDTQYF.

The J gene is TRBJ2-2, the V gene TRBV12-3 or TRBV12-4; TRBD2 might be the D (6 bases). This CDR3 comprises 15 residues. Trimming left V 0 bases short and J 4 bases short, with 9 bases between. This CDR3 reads CASSLAAGPTGELFF. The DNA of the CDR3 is TGTGCCAGCAGTTTAGCAGCGGGCCCCACCGGGGAGCTGTTTTTT.

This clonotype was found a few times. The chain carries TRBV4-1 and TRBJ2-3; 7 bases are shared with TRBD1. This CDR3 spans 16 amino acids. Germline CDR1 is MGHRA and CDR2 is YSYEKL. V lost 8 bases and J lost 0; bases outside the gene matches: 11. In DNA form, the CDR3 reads TGCGCCAGCGGGACATACACAGGGGAGAGCACAGATACGCAGTATTTT. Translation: CASGTYTGESTDTQYF.

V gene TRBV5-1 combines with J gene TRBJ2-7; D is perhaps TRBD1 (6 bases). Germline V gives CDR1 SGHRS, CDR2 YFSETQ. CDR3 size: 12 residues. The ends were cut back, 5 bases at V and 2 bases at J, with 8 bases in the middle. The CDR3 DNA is TGCGCCAGCAGACAGGGAGCCTACGAGCAGTACTTC. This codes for CASRQGAYEQYF.

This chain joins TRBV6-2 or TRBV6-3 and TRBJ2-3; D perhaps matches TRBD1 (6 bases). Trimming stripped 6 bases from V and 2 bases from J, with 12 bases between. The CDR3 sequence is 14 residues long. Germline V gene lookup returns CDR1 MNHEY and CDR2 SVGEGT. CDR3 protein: CASSRDTYTDTQYF. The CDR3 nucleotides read TGTGCCAGCAGCAGGGACACCTACACAGATACGCAGTATTTT.